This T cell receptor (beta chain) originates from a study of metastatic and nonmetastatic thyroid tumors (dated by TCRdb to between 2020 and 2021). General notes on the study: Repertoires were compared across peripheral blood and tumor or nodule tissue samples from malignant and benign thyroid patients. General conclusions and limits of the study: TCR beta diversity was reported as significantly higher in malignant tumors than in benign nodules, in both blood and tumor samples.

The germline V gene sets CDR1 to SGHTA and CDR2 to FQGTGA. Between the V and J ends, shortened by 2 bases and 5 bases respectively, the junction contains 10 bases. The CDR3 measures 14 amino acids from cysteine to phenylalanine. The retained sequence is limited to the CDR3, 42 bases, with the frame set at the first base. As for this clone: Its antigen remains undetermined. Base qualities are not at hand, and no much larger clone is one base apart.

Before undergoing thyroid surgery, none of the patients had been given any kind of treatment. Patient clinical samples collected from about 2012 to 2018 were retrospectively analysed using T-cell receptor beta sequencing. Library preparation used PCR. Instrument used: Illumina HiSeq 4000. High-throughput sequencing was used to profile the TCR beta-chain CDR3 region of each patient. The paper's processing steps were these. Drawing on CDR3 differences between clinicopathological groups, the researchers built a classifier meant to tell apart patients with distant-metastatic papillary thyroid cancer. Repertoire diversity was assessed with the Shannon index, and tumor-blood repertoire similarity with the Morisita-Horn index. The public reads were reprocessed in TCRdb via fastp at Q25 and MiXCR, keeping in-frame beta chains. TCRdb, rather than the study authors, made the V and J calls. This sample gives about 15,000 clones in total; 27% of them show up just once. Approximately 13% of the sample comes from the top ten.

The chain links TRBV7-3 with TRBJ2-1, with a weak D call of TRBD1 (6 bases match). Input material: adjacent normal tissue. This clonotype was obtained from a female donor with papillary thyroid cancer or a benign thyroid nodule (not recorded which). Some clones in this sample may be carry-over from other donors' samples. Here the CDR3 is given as CASSLQGRNNEQFF. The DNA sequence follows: TGTGCCAGCAGCTTACAGGGGCGAAACAATGAGCAGTTCTTC.